This T cell receptor (beta chain) stems from a study of cytomegalovirus exposure and HLA in healthy donors. Study findings and constraints: In vitro data verified three CMV-associated chains as specific for CMV antigens. Roughly uniform sequencing depth across donors was assumed, possibly incorrectly. There was a cluster of highly shared sequence variants that was likely a sequencing artifact.

The CDR3 covers 15 residues. CDR1 is MDHEN and CDR2 is SYDVKM in the germline V gene. This clone was found once. Its target is not known. PCR employed 60 Vbeta and 13 Jbeta primers. In the original analysis: Later analysis identified tens of millions of unique TCR beta chains, around 10 million shared. Repertoires were generated with immunoSEQ multiplex PCR, while TCRdb's copy carries only in-frame clones and drops some. V, J and clone size are those of that table, while D and trimming were read from the DNA. The sample shows over 65,000 clones, roughly 78% of them seen only once. The chain carries TRBV28 and TRBJ2-5; 8 nucleotides line up with TRBD2. TRBJ2-7 explains the end of the DNA better; the J call may be wrong. The sequence was obtained from a man aged 40-55 years in good health and CMV-seronegative. Sequencing was carried out using PBMCs. CDR3 region: CASSLAASGGSEQYF. Here the CDR3 DNA reads TGTGCCAGCAGTTTGGCGGCTTCGGGGGGGAGCGAGCAGTACTTC.